This T cell receptor (beta chain) was sequenced in a study of shared clonotypes between healthy human individuals. Overall study results and limits: Large sequencing depth failed to make sorted-subset sequencing complete, rarefaction showed.

CDR3 size: 14 residues. V lost 5 bases and J lost 7; bases outside the gene matches: 9. Per germline, CDR1 SQVTM and CDR2 ANQGSEA. The test was conducted at deep level. The data were produced by immunoSEQ multiplex PCR, yet TCRdb's version contains in-frame clones alone and is incomplete. Of millions of clones listed, 90% to 95% are singletons. As for this clone: The antigen is undetermined.

The sequenced sample was naive CD4+ T cells sorted from blood. As for subset: CD45RA+ positively selected. The V call is TRBV29-1, the J call TRBJ1-4, with 8 nucleotides matching TRBD1. This TCR was sampled from a man between 18 and 35 years old in good health. CDR3 bases: TGCAGCGTTCGGGTAGACAGGGGCTCTGAAAAACTGTTTTTT. Translated, it gives CSVRVDRGSEKLFF.